This T cell receptor (beta chain) derives from a study of shared clonotypes between healthy human individuals. Unsorted PBMC DNA went through sequencing on ten immunoSEQ deep assay plates. Profiling relied on immunoSEQ multiplex PCR, and the TCRdb table lists in-frame clones only, not all of them. Of fewer than 550,000 clones in the sample, about 80% are singletons; the top ten hold around 13%. Donors comprised only Caucasian adults living in Nashville, Tennessee. Germline V gene lookup returns CDR1 GTSNPN and CDR2 SVGIG (reference sequence). Trimming stripped 2 bases from V and 5 bases from J, with 5 bases between. CDR3 length: 11 amino acids.

The receptor comes from a woman aged 40 to 50 in good health. Some clones in this sample may be carry-over from other donors' samples. The sample consisted of PBMCs. The rearrangement uses TRBV30 and TRBJ2-3; no definite D call. CDR3 amino acids: CAWSFLDTQYF. The CDR3 nucleotides are TGTGCCTGGAGTTTCCTAGATACGCAGTATTTT. Full variable domain (missing parts from reference TRBV30 and TRBJ2-3): SQTIHQWPATLVQPVGSPLSLECTVEGTSNPNLYWYRQAAGRGLQLLFYSVGIGQISSEVPQNLSASRPQDRQFILSSKKLLLSDSGFYLCAWSFLDTQYFGPGTRLTVL.